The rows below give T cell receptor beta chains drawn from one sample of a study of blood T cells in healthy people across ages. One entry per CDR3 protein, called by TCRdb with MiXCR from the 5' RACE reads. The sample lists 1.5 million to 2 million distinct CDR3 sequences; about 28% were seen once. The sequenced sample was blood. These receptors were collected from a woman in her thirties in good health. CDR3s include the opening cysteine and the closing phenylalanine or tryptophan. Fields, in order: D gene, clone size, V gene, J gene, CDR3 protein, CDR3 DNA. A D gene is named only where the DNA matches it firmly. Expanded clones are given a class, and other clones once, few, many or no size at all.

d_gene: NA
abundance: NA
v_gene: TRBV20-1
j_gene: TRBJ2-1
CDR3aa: CSAPDRSSHNEQFF
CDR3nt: TGCAGTGCTCCAGACAGGAGCTCCCACAATGAGCAGTTCTTC

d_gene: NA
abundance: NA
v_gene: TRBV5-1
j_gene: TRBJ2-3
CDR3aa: CTSSPTSTSTDTQYF
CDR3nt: TGCACCAGCAGCCCCACTTCTACTAGCACAGATACGCAGTATTTT

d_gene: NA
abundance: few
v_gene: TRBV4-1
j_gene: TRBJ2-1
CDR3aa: CASSRTGGPPYNEQFF
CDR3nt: TGCGCCAGCAGCCGCACCGGGGGGCCCCCCTACAATGAGCAGTTCTTC

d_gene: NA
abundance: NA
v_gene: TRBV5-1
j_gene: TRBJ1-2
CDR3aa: CASSQQGGDYGYTF
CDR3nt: TGCGCCAGCAGCCAGCAGGGAGGGGACTATGGCTACACCTTC

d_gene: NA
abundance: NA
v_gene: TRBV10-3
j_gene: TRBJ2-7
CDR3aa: CAITRIWNFLYEQYF
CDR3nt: TGTGCCATCACCCGAATTTGGAACTTTCTGTACGAGCAGTACTTC

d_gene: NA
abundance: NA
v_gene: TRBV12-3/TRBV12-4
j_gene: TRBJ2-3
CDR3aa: CASSHPRFAAGRDTQYF
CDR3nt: TGTGCCAGCAGTCATCCCCGTTTCGCGGCAGGGAGAGATACGCAGTATTTT

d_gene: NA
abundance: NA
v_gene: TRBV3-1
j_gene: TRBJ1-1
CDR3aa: CAGSQGTMNTEAFF
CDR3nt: TGTGCCGGCAGCCAGGGGACGATGAACACTGAAGCTTTCTTT

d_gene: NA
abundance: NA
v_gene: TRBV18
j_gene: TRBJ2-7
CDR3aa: CASPHKTPSYEQYF
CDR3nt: TGTGCCAGCCCACACAAGACCCCTTCCTACGAGCAGTACTTC

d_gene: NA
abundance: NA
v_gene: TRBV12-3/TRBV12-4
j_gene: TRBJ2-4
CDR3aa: CANSSSMSSYNEQYF
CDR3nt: TGTGCCAACAGTTCATCAATGAGCTCCTACAATGAGCAGTACTTC

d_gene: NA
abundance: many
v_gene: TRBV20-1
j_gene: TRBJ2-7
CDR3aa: CSAGEWYEQYF
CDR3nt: TGCAGTGCTGGCGAGTGGTACGAGCAGTACTTC

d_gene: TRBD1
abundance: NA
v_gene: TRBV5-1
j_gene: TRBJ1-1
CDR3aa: CASSIATGGYTEAFF
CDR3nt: TGCGCCAGCAGCATTGCTACAGGGGGATACACTGAAGCTTTCTTT